A single sample gave rise to the 12 T cell receptor beta chains below, sequenced in a study of blood T cell repertoires in COVID-19. Clones were sequenced by immunoSEQ multiplex PCR, and TCRdb holds only the in-frame ones, with some missing. The sample has roughly 80,000 clones, around nine tenths seen once. The specimen was peripheral blood. These receptors all stem from a woman aged 80 or over with active or convalescent COVID-19.

The V call is TRBV3-1 (or the pseudogene TRBV3-2), the J call TRBJ2-1; D is ambiguous. V dropped 3 bases and J dropped 1 base, with 16 bases sitting between them. Germline V gene sequence: CDR1 LGHDT, CDR2 YNNKEL (reference sequence). The CDR3 is 17 residues long. The CDR3 loop reads CASSHVPGPASYNEQFF. The CDR3 bases are TGTGCCAGCAGCCATGTCCCGGGTCCTGCGTCCTACAATGAGCAGTTCTTC.

The V and J genes are TRBV9 and TRBJ2-5, with D perhaps TRBD2 (7 bases). V was cut by 0 bases and J by 9 bases, with 18 bases left in between. From germline, CDR1 is SGDLS and CDR2 YYNGEE. The CDR3 extends over 15 amino acids. As DNA, the CDR3 is TGTGCCAGCAGCGTAGATCGCGGGGGCCCCGGGCCCCAGTACTTC. Protein product: CASSVDRGGPGPQYF.

The rearrangement links TRBV28 to TRBJ1-5; maybe TRBD1 (6 bases). V gave up 4 bases and J gave up 4 bases, with 17 bases separating them. The CDR3 runs to 16 residues. From germline, CDR1 is MDHEN and CDR2 SYDVKM. CDR3 sequence: CASSSDRQYQNQPQHF. CDR3 nucleotides: TGTGCCAGCAGTTCTGACAGGCAATACCAAAATCAGCCCCAGCATTTT.

This clone was detected only once. This chain links TRBV15 with TRBJ1-2; 7 nucleotides match TRBD1. Germline loops: CDR1 LNHNV, CDR2 YYDKDF (reference sequence). The CDR3 runs to 14 residues. V shed 5 bases and J 1 base; nucleotides not matched to a gene: 4. CDR3 DNA: TGTGCCACCAGCGGGGGACAGAATAACTATGGCTACACCTTC. Amino acid sequence: CATSGGQNNYGYTF.

The chain links TRBV10-3 to TRBJ1-3; D might be TRBD1 (6 bases). V was cut by 11 bases and J by 0 bases, with 14 bases left in between. Germline CDR1 and CDR2: ENHRY and SYGVKD. The CDR3 is 14 amino acids. In DNA, the CDR3 is TGTGCCGCCAGGGGTGGCCTCTCTGGAAACACCATATATTTT. Protein product: CAARGGLSGNTIYF.

The chain has TRBV12-3 or TRBV12-4 and TRBJ1-5; 7 nucleotides line up with TRBD1. The CDR3 sequence is 12 residues long. V shed 8 bases, J shed 2 bases, and the junction held 0 bases outside the gene matches. The CDR3 loop reads CASGQGNQPQHF. Written as DNA, the CDR3 is TGTGCCAGCGGACAGGGCAATCAGCCCCAGCATTTT.

CDR3 residues: CASSYSIRETQYF. Here the CDR3 DNA reads TGTGCCAGCAGTTACTCGATTCGGGAGACCCAGTACTTC. J is TRBJ2-5 and V is TRBV6-5; D gene uncertain. Per the germline V gene, CDR1 is MNHEY and CDR2 is SVGAGI. Trimming left V 0 bases short and J 5 bases short, with 7 bases between. This CDR3 comprises 13 residues.

The chain carries TRBV28 and TRBJ2-7, with 11 nucleotides matching TRBD1. Germline trimming cut 4 bases from V and 3 bases from J; bases unmatched to any gene: 5. The CDR3 is made up of 15 amino acids. CDR1 is MDHEN, CDR2 SYDVKM, per germline. CDR3 in DNA: TGTGCCAGCAGTTCCCCCGGGACAGGGGGCTACGAGCAGTACTTC. This encodes CASSSPGTGGYEQYF.

Regarding this clone: Other DNA variants within this sample encode the same CDR3. V and J are TRBV28 and TRBJ1-1, with a tentative D call TRBD1 (5 bases). Germline-derived CDR1 and CDR2 are MDHEN and SYDVKM. The CDR3 has 13 amino acids. The germline V and J ends were trimmed by 2 bases and 1 base, with 5 bases remaining between them. The CDR3 bases are TGTGCCAGCAGTTTAACAGGGAACACTGAAGCTTTCTTT. As protein: CASSLTGNTEAFF.

This clone was recorded a few times. The rearrangement links TRBV2 to TRBJ2-2, with D possibly matching TRBD1 (6 bases). The CDR3 runs 14 residues. Germline loops: CDR1 SNHLY, CDR2 FYNNEI. The V and J ends lost 6 bases and 2 bases respectively, with 10 bases between them. The CDR3 loop is CASRVGQNTGELFF. As DNA, the CDR3 is TGTGCCAGCAGAGTGGGACAAAACACCGGGGAGCTGTTTTTT.

The CDR3, as DNA: TGTGCCACGTTGTCCCGGGACAGGGGGCGACGGGGCAATCAGCCCCAGCATTTT. Its translation: CATLSRDRGRRGNQPQHF. The chain joins TRBV24-1 to TRBJ1-5; 12 bases agree with TRBD1. CDR3 length: 18 amino acids. In germline, CDR1 is KGHDR, CDR2 SFDVKD. Losses at the gene ends were 10 bases for V and 2 bases for J; bases not matched to a gene: 14.

The chain carries TRBV24-1 and TRBJ1-1, with 7 bases fitting TRBD1. In germline, CDR1 is KGHDR, CDR2 SFDVKD. There are 16 residues in the CDR3. V lost 3 bases, J lost 5 bases, and 11 bases stayed unmatched. This CDR3 is CATSDHRYRGRTEAFF. The CDR3 DNA reads TGTGCCACCAGTGATCACCGGTACAGGGGTAGGACTGAAGCTTTCTTT.